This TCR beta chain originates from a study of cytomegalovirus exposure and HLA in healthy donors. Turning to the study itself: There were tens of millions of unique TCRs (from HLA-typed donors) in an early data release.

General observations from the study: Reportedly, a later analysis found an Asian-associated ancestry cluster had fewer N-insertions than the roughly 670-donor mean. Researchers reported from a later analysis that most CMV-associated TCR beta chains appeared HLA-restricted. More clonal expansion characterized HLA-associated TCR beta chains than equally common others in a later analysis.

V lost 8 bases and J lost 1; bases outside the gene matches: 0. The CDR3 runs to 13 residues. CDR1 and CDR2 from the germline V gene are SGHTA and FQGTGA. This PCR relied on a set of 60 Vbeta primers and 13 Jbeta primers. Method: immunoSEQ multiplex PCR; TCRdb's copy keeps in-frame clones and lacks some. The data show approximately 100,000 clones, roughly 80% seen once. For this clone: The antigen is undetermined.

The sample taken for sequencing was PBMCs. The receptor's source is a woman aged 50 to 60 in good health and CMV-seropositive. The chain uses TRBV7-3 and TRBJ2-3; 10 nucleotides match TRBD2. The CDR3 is CASGTSGTDTQYF. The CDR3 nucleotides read TGTGCCAGCGGGACTAGCGGCACAGATACGCAGTATTTT.